This paragraph covers one TCR beta chain sequence. The data derive from a study of control samples from healthy donors and cancer patients. Profiling relied on immunoSEQ multiplex PCR, and the TCRdb table lists in-frame clones only, not all of them. This table has about 15,000 clones, over 70% appearing once. The germline gives CDR1 SEHNR, CDR2 FQNEAQ (reference sequence). The CDR3 has 11 amino acids. Deletions cut 5 bases from V and 7 bases from J, with 9 bases between. This sequence originates from a woman between 65 and 79 years old with colorectal cancer. The sample taken for sequencing was PBMCs. The chain is built from TRBV7-9 and TRBJ2-7, with D tentatively TRBD2 (5 bases). The CDR3 region is CASSNRLEQYF. The CDR3 region has the DNA TGTGCCAGCAGCAACAGACTAGAGCAGTACTTC.